Shown below are 21 T cell receptor beta chains from a single sample sequenced in a study of kidney transplant recipient with SARS-CoV-2 infection. TCRdb reprocessed the reads via MiXCR and lists one record per CDR3 protein. Of about 240,000 distinct CDR3 sequences listed, under 30% are singletons. Material: a blood sample, obtained at baseline and on day 111 from a kidney transplant recipient. These receptors came from a male patient between 25 and 40 years old who had COVID-19 and was a kidney transplant recipient. Some T cells may possibly be graft donor cells.

Points on this clonotype: A much larger clone differs from this one at a single base, so this may be a read error. V is TRBV5-4 and J is TRBJ1-2; D is uncertain. In germline, CDR1 is SGHNT, CDR2 YYREEE (reference sequence). The CDR3 extends over 16 amino acids. V was shortened by 7 bases and J by 4 bases, with 23 bases between the two germline ends. The CDR3 reads CASGIYVPGKTYGYTF. The CDR3 bases are TGTGCCAGCGGAATATACGTACCAGGAAAGACCTATGGCTACACCTTC.

This clonotype was observed many times. This chain connects TRBV6-5 to TRBJ2-2, with D perhaps assigned TRBD1 or TRBD2 (6 bases each). This CDR3 contains 14 residues. V was pared by 5 bases and J by 8 bases, with 15 bases between. The germline V gene has CDR1 MNHEY and CDR2 SVGAGI. The CDR3 nucleotides read TGTGCCAGCAGTCTAAATCCGGGGGCTGGGGAGCTGTTTTTT. Translating gives CASSLNPGAGELFF.

This clonotype was picked up many times. This chain links TRBV7-6 with TRBJ1-2; no definite D call. CDR3 size: 17 residues. V shed 5 bases and J shed 4 bases, with 23 bases lying between them. Germline values: CDR1 SGHVS, CDR2 FNYEAQ. CDR3 in DNA: TGTGCCAGCAGCATTTACTATGAATCTCGAAAGACCTATGGCTACACCTTC. This sequence encodes CASSIYYESRKTYGYTF.

This clonotype was picked up a small number of times. The V and J genes are TRBV16 and TRBJ1-2, with D unclear. The germline gives CDR1 KGHSY, CDR2 FQNENV. V dropped 5 bases and J dropped 4 bases, with 23 bases sitting between them. This CDR3 is 17 amino acids long. CDR3 sequence reads: CASSTKLVVRKTYGYTF. CDR3 DNA: TGTGCCAGCAGCACAAAGTTGGTCGTTAGAAAGACCTATGGCTACACCTTC. Supplemented by reference TRBV16 and TRBJ1-2, the full variable domain reads GEEVAQTPKHLVRGEGQKAKLYCAPIKGHSYVFWYQQVLKNEFKFLISFQNENVFDETGMPKERFSAKCLPNSPCSLEIQATKLEDSAVYFCASSTKLVVRKTYGYTFGSGTRLTVV.

This clonotype was counted ten times or more. The rearrangement links TRBV7-9 to TRBJ2-1, with 11 bases fitting TRBD2. The trim removed 5 bases at V and 4 bases at J, leaving 16 bases unmatched. CDR1 is SEHNR and CDR2 is FQNEAQ in the germline V gene (reference sequence). This CDR3 has 19 amino acids. The CDR3 loop reads CASSIYRGEGLADYNEQFF. The CDR3 DNA reads TGTGCCAGCAGCATATACAGGGGTGAGGGACTAGCGGATTACAATGAGCAGTTCTTC.

This clonotype was detected many times. V is TRBV6-1 and J is TRBJ1-5, with D possibly matching TRBD1 (6 bases). The V and J ends lost 2 bases and 0 bases respectively, with 11 bases between them. This CDR3 is 16 amino acids long. In germline, CDR1 is MNHNS, CDR2 SASEGT. CDR3 nucleotide sequence: TGTGCCAGCAGTGAAAGGGGGGTCCATAGCAATCAGCCCCAGCATTTT. Residues: CASSERGVHSNQPQHF.

This clonotype was seen ten or more times. V and J are TRBV2 and TRBJ1-6, with a weak D call TRBD1 (5 bases). The ends were cut back, 5 bases at V and 0 bases at J, with 11 bases in the middle. The germline gives CDR1 SNHLY, CDR2 FYNNEI. There are 16 residues in the CDR3. DNA for the CDR3: TGTGCCAGCAGTCGGACACATGTCTCCTATAATTCACCCCTCCACTTT. As protein: CASSRTHVSYNSPLHF. Full variable domain (missing parts from reference TRBV2 and TRBJ1-6): EPEVTQTPSHQVTQMGQEVILRCVPISNHLYFYWYRQILGQKVEFLVSFYNNEISEKSEIFDDQFSVERPDGSNFTLKIRSTKLEDSAMYFCASSRTHVSYNSPLHFGNGTRLTVT.

Points on this clonotype: The junction and the germline gene differ at one end; a read error may be behind it. The rearrangement uses TRBV7-6 and TRBJ1-1, with D perhaps TRBD1 (6 bases). This CDR3 contains 14 residues. Germline lookup yields CDR1 SGHVS and CDR2 FNYEAQ. Written as DNA, the CDR3 is TGTACCAGCAGCCCTAGGGCAGGGGACACTGAAGCTTTCTTT. Its protein product is CTSSPRAGDTEAFF.

This clonotype showed up many times. The V gene is TRBV6-5, the J gene TRBJ2-5; 7 nucleotides agree with TRBD1. Germline CDR1 is MNHEY and CDR2 is SVGAGI. V shed 6 bases, J shed 4 bases, and the junction held 5 bases outside the gene matches. The length of the CDR3 is 13 residues. The CDR3 spells CASRRQGGETQYF. CDR3 coding DNA: TGTGCCAGCAGGCGACAGGGTGGAGAGACCCAGTACTTC.

As concerns this clonotype: A much bigger clone sits one base away, suggesting this may be a read error. The rearrangement joins TRBV20-1 to TRBJ2-3; D call uncertain. The germline V gene encodes CDR1 DFQATT and CDR2 SNEGSKA (reference sequence). V was trimmed by 1 base and J by 9 bases, leaving 8 bases between them. The CDR3 is 11 amino acids. The CDR3 is CSARGLGTQYF. In DNA, the CDR3 is TGCAGTGCTAGAGGTCTTGGGACGCAGTATTTT.

This clonotype was detected many times. This CDR3 reads CASSRDTARGYGYTF. CDR3 coding DNA: TGTGCCAGCAGTCGAGACACAGCGAGGGGCTATGGCTACACCTTC. V and J are TRBV6-5 and TRBJ1-2, with D possibly matching TRBD1 (5 bases). This CDR3 contains 15 residues. The germline V and J ends were trimmed by 5 bases and 4 bases, with 17 bases remaining between them. CDR1 and CDR2 (germline): MNHEY, SVGAGI.

There are many counts of this clonotype. This chain joins TRBV6-5 and TRBJ2-7, with D possibly TRBD1 on 6 matching bases. Germline CDR1 and CDR2: MNHEY and SVGAGI. The CDR3 spans 14 residues. V dropped 4 bases and J dropped 0 bases, with 10 bases sitting between them. CDR3 DNA: TGTGCCAGCAGTTCCGGACAGATCTCCTACGAGCAGTACTTC. Encoded protein: CASSSGQISYEQYF.

Concerning this clonotype itself: A much larger clone lies a single base off, so this may be a read error. The chain links TRBV28 to TRBJ1-2, with D possibly being TRBD1 (6 bases). This CDR3 comprises 15 residues. Germline assignment: CDR1 MDHEN and CDR2 SYDVKM. Between the trimmed V and J ends, which lost 4 bases and 10 bases, there was a span of 22 bases. The CDR3 DNA sequence: TGTGCCAGCAGTTCACCGGGACGGGGGGCCCCAATCTACACCTTC. Its translation is CASSSPGRGAPIYTF.

As regards this clonotype: This could be a read error, since a much larger clone is one nucleotide away. This chain uses TRBV30 with TRBJ1-2; D not certain. Germline V lookup: CDR1 GTSNPN, CDR2 SVGIG (reference sequence). The CDR3 runs to 16 residues. Trimming cost V 5 bases and J 4 bases, with 23 bases left between them. CDR3 protein: CAWCEVRYRKAYGYTF. As DNA, the CDR3 is TGTGCCTGGTGTGAGGTGCGTTATAGAAAGGCCTATGGCTACACCTTC.

This clonotype was recorded many times. This chain joins TRBV5-1 and TRBJ2-7, with 11 bases matching TRBD2. The CDR3 contains 16 residues. V lost 0 bases to trimming and J lost 3 bases; unmatched junction nucleotides: 5. Germline V gene data show CDR1 as SGHRS and CDR2 as YFSETQ. This chain's CDR3 is CASSLEVAGGIYEQYF. The CDR3 nucleotides read TGCGCCAGCAGCTTGGAGGTAGCGGGAGGGATCTACGAGCAGTACTTC.

This clonotype was counted many times. The chain is built from TRBV6-2 or TRBV6-3 and TRBJ2-5, with 9 bases identical to TRBD2. V trimming: 5 bases; J trimming: 5 bases; junction bases outside the gene matches: 9. The CDR3 runs 15 residues. The germline gives CDR1 MNHEY, CDR2 SVGEGT. CDR3 sequence: CASSKMGTSTETQYF. CDR3 nucleotide sequence: TGTGCCAGCAGTAAAATGGGGACTAGCACTGAGACCCAGTACTTC.

On this clonotype: This could be a read error, since a much larger clone is one nucleotide away. The V call is TRBV6-5, the J call TRBJ1-2, with D tentatively TRBD1 (5 bases). This CDR3 is built from 13 residues. The germline V gene has CDR1 MNHEY and CDR2 SVGAGI. The CDR3 reads CAGSPGGNYGYTF. The CDR3 region has the DNA TGTGCCGGCAGCCCTGGGGGTAACTATGGCTACACCTTC.

This clonotype occurred many times. The chain couples TRBV5-4 to TRBJ2-1, with TRBD2 identical over 10 bases. The CDR3 is 15 amino acids. CDR1 and CDR2 from the germline V gene are SGHNT and YYREEE (reference sequence). V lost 3 bases to trimming and J lost 8 bases; unmatched junction nucleotides: 8. DNA of the CDR3: TGTGCCAGCAGCTCTTTAGCGGGAGGCCTGCATGAGCAGTTCTTC. It yields the protein CASSSLAGGLHEQFF.

In its sample, this clonotype was seen many times. The rearrangement uses TRBV20-1 and TRBJ2-1, with TRBD2 matching 8 bases. The junction had 9 bases not matched to a gene; V was cut back by 4 bases and J by 1 base. Per the germline V gene, CDR1 is DFQATT and CDR2 is SNEGSKA (reference sequence). The CDR3 loop spans 16 amino acids. CDR3 residues: CSATGRREESYNEQFF. The CDR3 DNA reads TGCAGTGCTACCGGTAGGCGGGAGGAGTCCTACAATGAGCAGTTCTTC.

Details on this clonotype: Likely a read error: the CDR3 ends without its conserved phenylalanine or tryptophan. V is TRBV2 and J is TRBJ1-6; D gene ambiguous. The length of the CDR3 is 12 residues. Germline V CDR1 and CDR2: SNHLY, FYNNEI. V was clipped by 6 bases and J by 6 bases, with 6 bases between them. CDR3 amino acids: CASSVPNSPLHL. The CDR3 DNA is TGTGCCAGCAGCGTACCTAATTCACCCCTCCACCTT.

This clonotype has ten or more counts. This chain connects TRBV28 to TRBJ2-5, with 8 bases fitting TRBD1. The germline V gene has CDR1 MDHEN and CDR2 SYDVKM. V gave up 4 bases and J gave up 13 bases; unmatched junction bases: 14. The CDR3 sequence is 14 residues long. CDR3 in amino acids: CASSSPPRRGHRYF. The CDR3 nucleotides are TGTGCCAGCAGTTCCCCTCCCCGCAGGGGGCACAGGTACTTC.